These 17 T cell receptor beta chains were sequenced from one sample in a study of control samples from healthy donors and cancer patients (dated by TCRdb to the early 2020s). Library generation was performed with the immunoSEQ multiplex PCR assay. TCRdb took over this immuneACCESS table, retaining in-frame rearrangements with V and J assigned. Such tables are incomplete; in checked studies, under half of the missing clones stem from an unresolved V gene, and the remainder is unexplained. The sample profile shows 150,000 or so clones; around 88% of them were found once. The leading ten clones occupy over 1.5% of the sample. The specimen sequenced was blood. The receptor source for this set is a young man in good health.

The V call is TRBV7-3, the J call TRBJ2-2; a weak D match, TRBD2 (6 bases). CDR1 is SGHTA and CDR2 is FQGTGA in the germline V gene. V was trimmed by 5 bases and J by 7 bases, leaving 14 bases between them. The CDR3 extends over 14 amino acids. The CDR3 DNA is TGTGCCAGCAGCGTACTAGCTCCGGGCGGGGAGCTGTTTTTT. Translated, it gives CASSVLAPGGELFF.

This chain connects TRBV28 to TRBJ2-2; D uncertain. Germline CDR1 reads MDHEN; CDR2 reads SYDVKM. This CDR3 region has 13 residues. V was shortened by 4 bases and J by 7 bases, with 10 bases between the two germline ends. Here the CDR3 DNA reads TGTGCCAGCAGTTACCACTCGATCGGGGAGCTGTTTTTT. It codes for CASSYHSIGELFF.

This sequence joins TRBV7-6 and TRBJ2-3; 9 nucleotides match TRBD1. Germline CDR1 is SGHVS and CDR2 is FNYEAQ. The CDR3 loop spans 15 amino acids. The ends lost 5 bases at V and 1 base at J; junction bases unmatched: 4. CDR3 nucleotides: TGTGCCAGCAGCCTCAGGGACAGGGGCACAGATACGCAGTATTTT. This gives the protein CASSLRDRGTDTQYF.

The V gene is TRBV5-1, the J gene TRBJ2-7; D is perhaps TRBD2 (5 bases). The V end lost 4 bases, the J end lost 0 bases, and 11 bases lay between the germline ends. This CDR3 is 14 amino acids long. Germline V CDR1 and CDR2: SGHRS, YFSETQ. DNA for the CDR3: TGCGCCAGCAGCCCGGCCGGGAACTCCTACGAGCAGTACTTC. Its translation: CASSPAGNSYEQYF.

V is TRBV7-9 and J is TRBJ1-6, with 7 positions matching TRBD1. CDR1 and CDR2 from the germline V gene are SEHNR and FQNEAQ (reference sequence). The CDR3 contains 15 residues. V trimming: 5 bases; J trimming: 10 bases; junction bases outside the gene matches: 11. CDR3 loop: CASSQPGQKNSPLHF. In DNA form, the CDR3 reads TGTGCCAGCAGCCAACCGGGACAGAAAAACTCACCCCTCCACTTT.

This rearrangement joins TRBV25-1 to TRBJ1-4; 11 bases fit TRBD1. The ends lost 4 bases at V and 8 bases at J; junction bases unmatched: 6. The CDR3 has 15 residues. Per the germline V gene, CDR1 is MGHDK and CDR2 is SYGVNS. The CDR3 region is CASSAAGTGGEKLFF. In DNA form, the CDR3 reads TGTGCCAGCAGTGCCGCCGGGACAGGGGGGGAAAAACTGTTTTTT.

V is TRBV19 and J is TRBJ1-5, with a weak D call TRBD1 (6 bases). Germline V gene data show CDR1 as LNHDA and CDR2 as SQIVND (reference sequence). This CDR3 has 14 amino acids. Trimming stripped 11 bases from V and 1 base from J, with 15 bases between. For the CDR3, the DNA is TGTGCCTCCCGGGGGGGCGGGAGCAATCAGCCCCAGCATTTT. It is translated as CASRGGGSNQPQHF.

The J gene is TRBJ1-4, the V gene TRBV30, with TRBD1 matching 8 bases. This CDR3 is built from 15 residues. The germline V gene encodes CDR1 GTSNPN and CDR2 SVGIG (reference sequence). V shed 3 bases and J 5 bases; nucleotides not matched to a gene: 8. CDR3 nucleotides: TGTGCCTGGAGCGGTTCAGGGGGCGCGAATGAAAAACTGTTTTTT. Protein product: CAWSGSGGANEKLFF.

This chain connects TRBV27 to TRBJ2-3, with TRBD1 matching over 8 bases. V shed 5 bases and J 3 bases; nucleotides not matched to a gene: 10. Germline-derived CDR1 and CDR2 are MNHEY and SMNVEV (reference sequence). This CDR3 is built from 16 residues. The CDR3 protein is CASSLGQGTLTDTQYF. The CDR3 coding sequence is TGTGCCAGCAGTCTCGGACAGGGCACCTTAACAGATACGCAGTATTTT.

The chain combines TRBV3-1 (or the pseudogene TRBV3-2) with TRBJ2-3; D gene unclear. V was shortened by 4 bases and J by 5 bases, with 7 bases between the two germline ends. The CDR3 is 12 residues long. In germline, CDR1 is LGHDT, CDR2 YNNKEL (reference sequence). CDR3 sequence: CASSPPGDTQYF. CDR3 in DNA: TGTGCCAGCAGCCCCCCTGGAGATACGCAGTATTTT.

This rearrangement joins TRBV7-8 to TRBJ2-1; 7 bases align to TRBD1. CDR1 is SGHVS and CDR2 is FQNEAQ in the germline V gene. The J segment lost 9 bases and the V segment lost 6 bases, leaving 8 bases of the junction unmatched. This CDR3 region has 13 residues. The DNA of the CDR3 is TGTGCCAGCAGACCAGAGACAGGGATTGAGCAGTTCTTC. Translated, it gives CASRPETGIEQFF.

V gene TRBV5-4 combines with J gene TRBJ2-1, with D perhaps TRBD2 (6 bases). CDR3 length: 14 residues. Germline V gene lookup returns CDR1 SGHNT and CDR2 YYREEE (reference sequence). The ends were cut back, 5 bases at V and 7 bases at J, with 16 bases in the middle. CDR3 sequence (DNA): TGTGCCAGCAGTTCGGACTATCCCAGGAATGAGCAGTTCTTC. The encoded protein is CASSSDYPRNEQFF.

CDR3 sequence: CASSTRTGPGTGELFF. The CDR3 DNA reads as TGTGCCAGCAGCACAAGGACAGGGCCCGGCACCGGGGAGCTGTTTTTT. The gene calls are TRBV7-9 and TRBJ2-2; TRBD1 aligns across 8 bases. Germline V gene sequence: CDR1 SEHNR, CDR2 FQNEAQ (reference sequence). Germline trimming cut 5 bases from V and 4 bases from J; bases unmatched to any gene: 9. The CDR3 sequence is 16 residues long.

This chain links TRBV9 with TRBJ2-3; 14 bases agree with TRBD2. J was trimmed by 3 bases and V by 4 bases; bases with no gene match: 4. Germline V CDR1 and CDR2: SGDLS, YYNGEE. The CDR3 covers 16 residues. The CDR3 is CASSTGLAGETDTQYF. The DNA of the CDR3 is TGTGCCAGCAGCACGGGACTAGCGGGGGAAACAGATACGCAGTATTTT.

The CDR3 sequence: CASSGGLTYEQYF. CDR3 nucleotides: TGTGCCAGTAGTGGCGGTCTGACCTACGAGCAGTACTTC. The rearrangement uses TRBV19 and TRBJ2-7; D not certain. Germline CDR1 is LNHDA and CDR2 is SQIVND (reference sequence). There are 13 residues in the CDR3. With 5 bases removed from V and 2 bases from J, the gap between germline ends came to 10 bases. Variable domain in full (rest from reference TRBV19 and TRBJ2-7): DGGITQSPKYLFRKEGQNVTLSCEQNLNHDAMYWYRQDPGQGLRLIYYSQIVNDFQKGDIAEGYSVSREKKESFPLTVTSAQKNPTAFYLCASSGGLTYEQYFGPGTRLTVT.

The rearrangement joins TRBV5-1 to TRBJ2-3; TRBD2 is a possible D gene (6 bases). The ends were cut back, 4 bases at V and 0 bases at J, with 12 bases in the middle. The CDR3 is 15 residues long. Germline V lookup: CDR1 SGHRS, CDR2 YFSETQ. CDR3 sequence reads: CASSLDGTSTDTQYF. CDR3 DNA: TGCGCCAGCAGCCTAGACGGGACTAGCACAGATACGCAGTATTTT.

The rearrangement uses TRBV9 and TRBJ1-4, with 8 bases aligning to TRBD1. This CDR3 has 15 amino acids. From germline, CDR1 is SGDLS and CDR2 YYNGEE. The V gene end was trimmed by 2 bases and the J gene end by 8 bases; junction bases not matched to a gene: 8. The CDR3: CASSVAGTGGEKLFF. CDR3 DNA: TGTGCCAGCAGCGTCGCCGGGACAGGAGGGGAAAAACTGTTTTTT.